This T cell receptor (beta chain) was captured by sequencing in a study of blood T cell repertoires in COVID-19. V was pared by 5 bases and J by 0 bases, with 3 bases of the junction left unmatched. This CDR3 contains 16 residues. Germline CDR1 is SEHNR and CDR2 is FQNEAQ (reference sequence). Original handling: Amplifying reference gene primers gave estimates of nucleated cell counts. Profiling relied on immunoSEQ multiplex PCR, and the TCRdb table lists in-frame clones only, not all of them. The V and J calls and clone size are taken from that table; D and trimming were inferred from the DNA. The repertoire includes some 65,000 clones, 75% to 90% of them detected once, and 16% sits in the top ten.

The rearrangement uses TRBV7-9 and TRBJ2-6; 8 bases line up with TRBD1. The sequencing input was peripheral blood. This clonotype was sampled from a man aged 35 to 55 with COVID-19, enrolled during active disease. CDR3 region: CASSPQGGSGANVLTF. Here the CDR3 DNA reads TGTGCCAGCAGCCCACAGGGGGGCTCTGGGGCCAACGTCCTGACTTTC.